The clone carrying this T cell receptor beta chain was seen only once. The sample comes from a study of shared clonotypes between healthy human individuals. Study at large: The donor group consisted of a couple of women and a few men, aged 18 to 49. Each donor had three CD4 naive, three CD4 memory, two CD8 naive and one CD8 memory plate.

Generated by immunoSEQ multiplex PCR, the TCRdb table keeps only in-frame clones and is missing some. The repertoire holds under 1,100,000 clones, about 75% seen once, with 1.4% to 1.5% in the top ten. The germline V and J ends were trimmed by 0 bases and 2 bases, with 6 bases remaining between them. Germline CDR1 reads SGDLS; CDR2 reads YYNGEE. CDR3 length: 14 amino acids. The sequence came from a young man in good health. Sequences were obtained from memory CD4+ T cells sorted from blood. Subset of the sample: CD45RA-negative fraction. V gene TRBV9 combines with J gene TRBJ1-3; D is ambiguous. This CDR3 is CASSVEQTGNTIYF. CDR3 in DNA: TGTGCCAGCAGCGTAGAACAGACTGGAAACACCATATATTTT. Full variable domain (rest looked up from reference TRBV9 and TRBJ1-3): DSGVTQTPKHLITATGQRVTLRCSPRSGDLSVYWYQQSLDQGLQFLIQYYNGEERAKGNILERFSAQQFPDLHSELNLSSLELGDSALYFCASSVEQTGNTIYFGEGSWLTVV.